The clone carrying this T cell receptor beta chain was detected only a few times. Its antigen is currently unknown. A mixed TRB-A/B primer pool amplified rearranged TRB by multiplex touch-down PCR. TCRdb independently ran MiXCR on the multiplex PCR reads; one entry per CDR3 protein. The sample yields hundreds of distinct CDR3 sequences, 25% to 35% seen once. The template was genomic DNA from peripheral blood, not RNA. Germline V gene lookup returns CDR1 MNHEY and CDR2 SVGAGI. V was clipped by 6 bases and J by 0 bases, with 21 bases between them. The length of the CDR3 is 17 residues. These data are taken from a study of T cell repertoires in aging, cancer and after chemotherapy. Study details: Glioblastoma patients receiving temozolomide-based therapy gave paired samples before and after chemotherapy. Some 8.1 million TCR reads were in the whole dataset.

Study observations and caveats: Age-matched healthy donors had significantly more diverse, less clonal blood TCR repertoires than untreated cancer patients. The repertoire data cannot show anything about immunological memory following chemotherapy.

The rearrangement joins TRBV6-5 to TRBJ2-7; D gene unclear. The sample taken for sequencing was blood. The clonotype comes from a human donor with a solid tumor. The CDR3 protein is CASSEIPRFLSSYEQYF. The CDR3 DNA sequence: TGTGCCAGCAGCGAGATACCTAGATTCCTGAGCTCCTACGAGCAGTACTTC.